The 17 T cell receptor beta chains given below trace back to one sample, sequenced in a study of blood T cell repertoires in COVID-19. Profiled with immunoSEQ multiplex PCR; TCRdb holds only in-frame clones, not every one. Found here are tens of thousands of clones, roughly nine tenths of them singletons; the top ten hold under 30%. The sequenced sample consisted of peripheral blood. These receptors were obtained from an elderly woman with active or convalescent COVID-19.

This chain joins TRBV19 and TRBJ1-1; D is unclear. The V gene's germline CDR1 is LNHDA and CDR2 SQIVND (reference sequence). Between the trimmed V and J ends, which lost 3 bases and 5 bases, there was a span of 13 bases. CDR3 length: 14 residues. CDR3 nucleotides: TGTGCCAGTAGTATTCAGGTTGGGAGGACTGAAGCTTTCTTT. Amino acid sequence: CASSIQVGRTEAFF.

The gene calls are TRBV10-2 and TRBJ2-7; D perhaps matches TRBD1 (6 bases). Per germline, CDR1 WSHSY and CDR2 SAAADI. This CDR3 is 14 amino acids long. V was trimmed by 6 bases and J by 3 bases, leaving 15 bases between them. The CDR3 loop reads CASSSPDSVYEQYF. The CDR3 nucleotides are TGCGCCAGCAGCTCCCCGGACAGTGTCTACGAGCAGTACTTC.

The chain links TRBV19 to TRBJ2-6; the D gene is possibly TRBD2 (6 bases). Between the trimmed V and J ends, which lost 5 bases and 1 base, there was a span of 12 bases. Germline CDR1 and CDR2: LNHDA and SQIVND (reference sequence). The CDR3 is made up of 16 amino acids. CDR3 in DNA: TGTGCCAGTAGTCGGGACTCCTCATCTGGGGCCAACGTCCTGACTTTC. Protein product: CASSRDSSSGANVLTF.

The J gene is TRBJ2-7, the V gene TRBV3-1 (or the pseudogene TRBV3-2), with 10 bases matching TRBD1. CDR3 length: 15 residues. Germline trimming cut 5 bases from V and 2 bases from J; bases unmatched to any gene: 6. CDR1 and CDR2 from the germline V gene are LGHDT and YNNKEL (reference sequence). CDR3: CASSNVGTGAYEQYF. In DNA, the CDR3 is TGTGCCAGCAGCAATGTCGGGACAGGGGCCTACGAGCAGTACTTC.

This clone came up once. The J gene is TRBJ2-3, the V gene TRBV7-6, with 13 bases fitting TRBD2. CDR3 length: 16 residues. The V gene end was trimmed by 5 bases and the J gene end by 2 bases; junction bases not matched to a gene: 4. From germline, CDR1 is SGHVS and CDR2 FNYEAQ. The chain's CDR3 is CASSVTSGGTTDTQYF. The CDR3, as DNA: TGTGCCAGCAGCGTGACTAGCGGGGGGACCACAGATACGCAGTATTTT.

In DNA, the CDR3 is TGCAGTGCTATTGAATCGCCCTCGGGACAGGGTTATAACTATGGCTACACCTTC. Protein sequence: CSAIESPSGQGYNYGYTF. The chain combines TRBV20-1 with TRBJ1-2, with TRBD1 matching over 9 bases. The CDR3 spans 18 residues. Losses at the gene ends were 4 bases for V and 1 base for J; bases not matched to a gene: 16. The germline V gene has CDR1 DFQATT and CDR2 SNEGSKA (reference sequence).

The V gene is TRBV10-2, the J gene TRBJ2-3; 9 bases line up with TRBD1. The CDR3 is 15 residues long. V shed 6 bases and J 4 bases; nucleotides not matched to a gene: 8. Germline values: CDR1 WSHSY, CDR2 SAAADI. Here the CDR3 reads CASSLTGGWADTQYF. CDR3 nucleotide sequence: TGCGCCAGCAGCCTCACAGGGGGCTGGGCAGATACGCAGTATTTT.

This sequence joins TRBV6-5 and TRBJ1-3; TRBD1 is a possible D gene (5 bases). Germline V gene lookup returns CDR1 MNHEY and CDR2 SVGAGI. This CDR3 spans 15 amino acids. V was shortened by 5 bases and J by 0 bases, with 11 bases between the two germline ends. CDR3 sequence reads: CASSLIQVSGNTIYF. In DNA, the CDR3 is TGTGCCAGCAGTCTCATACAGGTCTCTGGAAACACCATATATTTT.

The J gene is TRBJ1-5, the V gene TRBV27; perhaps TRBD1 as D (6 bases). Per the germline V gene, CDR1 is MNHEY and CDR2 is SMNVEV (reference sequence). The CDR3 has 15 amino acids. The V end was cut by 5 bases, the J end by 2 bases, with 13 bases between. The CDR3 DNA follows: TGTGCCAGCAGTCGAGCAGGGGCGGGCAATCAGCCCCAGCATTTT. As protein: CASSRAGAGNQPQHF.

The chain recombines TRBV10-1 with TRBJ1-1, with no clear D. Trimming took off 2 bases at V and 0 bases at J, with 13 bases between the two ends. This CDR3 region has 16 residues. CDR1 and CDR2 from the germline V gene are WNHNN and SYGVQD (reference sequence). CDR3 sequence: CASSERVGGLNTEAFF. CDR3 nucleotide sequence: TGCGCCAGCAGTGAGAGGGTTGGAGGGTTGAACACTGAAGCTTTCTTT.

CDR3 sequence (DNA): TGCAGCGTTGGGGATGACAGGGCTGGCGGGGAGCTGTTTTTT. Its translation: CSVGDDRAGGELFF. The rearrangement uses TRBV29-1 and TRBJ2-2; 7 bases agree with TRBD1. Germline assignment: CDR1 SQVTM and CDR2 ANQGSEA. The CDR3 extends over 14 amino acids. V lost 4 bases, J lost 7 bases, and 9 bases stayed unmatched.

This clone was seen only once. V gene TRBV9 combines with J gene TRBJ2-1; D unclear. The CDR3 is made up of 16 amino acids. V was cut by 3 bases and J by 6 bases, with 19 bases left in between. CDR1 is SGDLS, CDR2 YYNGEE, per germline. The CDR3 DNA follows: TGTGCCAGCAGCGCCCCCTCAGGCTTGTACGGCAATGAGCAGTTCTTC. Translated: CASSAPSGLYGNEQFF.

CDR3 nucleotides: TGTGCCAGCAGCGTACCGGGGGGCAGAGGCTACACCTTC. This translates into CASSVPGGRGYTF. The chain combines TRBV28 with TRBJ1-2; TRBD1 might be the D (6 bases). Trimming removed 6 bases at V and 8 bases at J, with 16 bases between. This CDR3 spans 13 amino acids. Germline CDR1 and CDR2: MDHEN and SYDVKM.

The chain links TRBV6-5 to TRBJ2-7, with no clear D. Germline V lookup: CDR1 MNHEY, CDR2 SVGAGI. With 5 bases removed from V and 3 bases from J, the gap between germline ends came to 11 bases. The length of the CDR3 is 13 residues. CDR3 DNA sequence: TGTGCCAGCAGTCCCCGGTCATACTACGAGCAGTACTTC. Amino acids: CASSPRSYYEQYF.

The rearrangement uses TRBV7-3 and TRBJ2-1, with 7 bases fitting TRBD2. Germline V gives CDR1 SGHTA, CDR2 FQGTGA. The junction had 2 bases not matched to a gene; V was cut back by 2 bases and J by 1 base. The CDR3 totals 15 residues. The CDR3 region is CASSLSGGSYNEQFF. In DNA form, the CDR3 reads TGTGCCAGCAGCTTATCCGGGGGGTCCTACAATGAGCAGTTCTTC. Full variable domain (remainder filled in from reference TRBV7-3 and TRBJ2-1): GAGVSQTPSNKVTEKGKYVELRCDPISGHTALYWYRQSLGQGPEFLIYFQGTGAADDSGLPNDRFFAVRPEGSVSTLKIQRTERGDSAVYLCASSLSGGSYNEQFFGPGTRLTVL.

The rearrangement joins TRBV3-1 (or the pseudogene TRBV3-2) to TRBJ2-3, with D possibly TRBD2 on 7 matching bases. Germline V lookup: CDR1 LGHDT, CDR2 YNNKEL (reference sequence). CDR3 length equals 16 residues. The V gene lost 4 bases and the J gene lost 4 bases, with 18 bases spanning the gap. CDR3: CASSLGLGGGSDTQYF. CDR3 nucleotides: TGTGCCAGCAGCCTAGGGCTAGGGGGGGGATCAGATACGCAGTATTTT.

This chain joins TRBV7-9 and TRBJ2-2; maybe TRBD2 (5 bases). The CDR3 has 15 amino acids. Looked up from germline, CDR1 is SEHNR and CDR2 is FQNEAQ (reference sequence). Trimming removed 6 bases at V and 6 bases at J, with 17 bases between. This chain's CDR3 is CASSLAGIGSGELFF. Here the CDR3 DNA reads TGTGCCAGCAGTCTAGCTGGAATCGGGTCCGGGGAGCTGTTTTTT.